A selection of T cell receptor beta chains follows, all from one sample in a study of blood T cell repertoires in COVID-19. TCRdb's copy holds only in-frame clones and misses some; the assay was immunoSEQ multiplex PCR. This table has over 200,000 clones, approximately 84% appearing once. Input material: peripheral blood. The source is a man in his fifties or sixties with active or convalescent COVID-19. Each CDR3 is given with its conserved first and last residue. D genes are given only for firm matches. Clone size, where shown, is once, few, many, or a class for clones that have expanded.

size: NA
D: TRBD2
V: TRBV7-8
J: TRBJ2-5
DNA: TGTGCCAGCAGCTCGCAGACTAGCGGGGCGCCGGGGACCCAGTACTTC
CDR3: CASSSQTSGAPGTQYF

size: NA
D: TRBD1
V: TRBV6-6
J: TRBJ2-7
DNA: TGTGCCAGCAGAGCCGGGACAGGGATCTACGAGCAGTACTTC
CDR3: CASRAGTGIYEQYF

size: NA
D: NA
V: TRBV7-8
J: TRBJ2-1
DNA: TGTGCCAGCAGCTTAGGGAGGGGGGGCTACAATGAGCAGTTCTTC
CDR3: CASSLGRGGYNEQFF

size: NA
D: NA
V: TRBV6-5
J: TRBJ2-7
DNA: TGTGCCAGCAGTCGCGTAGGGGGCTCCTACGAGCAGTACTTC
CDR3: CASSRVGGSYEQYF

size: NA
D: NA
V: TRBV15
J: TRBJ2-5
DNA: TGTGCCACCAGCAGAACGACAGGTTATGGAGAGACCCAGTACTTC
CDR3: CATSRTTGYGETQYF

size: NA
D: NA
V: TRBV29-1
J: TRBJ1-2
DNA: TGCAGCGTTGGGTCGGACTCGGCCGGGGGCTACACCTTC
CDR3: CSVGSDSAGGYTF

size: NA
D: NA
V: TRBV5-1
J: TRBJ1-4
DNA: TGCGCCAGCAGCTTGGACAGCACCCTTGAAAAACTGTTTTTT
CDR3: CASSLDSTLEKLFF

size: few
D: TRBD1
V: TRBV10-3
J: TRBJ1-2
DNA: TGTGCCATCAAGGACAGGGGGCGCGAGGATGGCTACACCTTC
CDR3: CAIKDRGREDGYTF

size: NA
D: TRBD1
V: TRBV7-2
J: TRBJ2-5
DNA: TGTGCCAGCAGCTTAGTAGGACAGGGGGAGACCCAGTACTTC
CDR3: CASSLVGQGETQYF

size: few
D: NA
V: TRBV5-8
J: TRBJ1-4
DNA: TGTGCCAGCAGCTTGGGGAGGATCGTCGCGACTACAGAAAAACTGTTTTTT
CDR3: CASSLGRIVATTEKLFF

size: once
D: TRBD1
V: TRBV5-1
J: TRBJ2-2
DNA: TGCGCCAGCAGCTTCCGGGACAGGGCAACGTATCCCACCGGGGAGCTGTTTTTT
CDR3: CASSFRDRATYPTGELFF

size: NA
D: NA
V: TRBV12-5
J: TRBJ2-3
DNA: TGTGCTAGTGGTTTGACAGGGAAGACAGATACGCAGTATTTT
CDR3: CASGLTGKTDTQYF

size: once
D: TRBD2
V: TRBV6-6
J: TRBJ2-7
DNA: TGTGCCAGCAGTCAGACTAGCGGGGGGGCGGGTGAGCAGTACTTC
CDR3: CASSQTSGGAGEQYF

size: NA
D: NA
V: TRBV30
J: TRBJ2-7
DNA: TGTGCCTGGAGTGTATTCGGGGGGCCCTACGAGCAGTACTTC
CDR3: CAWSVFGGPYEQYF

size: few
D: TRBD1
V: TRBV4-1
J: TRBJ2-2
DNA: TGCGCCAGCAGCCAAGAAGGGGGCGGGAACACCGGGGAGCTGTTTTTT
CDR3: CASSQEGGGNTGELFF

size: NA
D: NA
V: TRBV7-9
J: TRBJ1-1
DNA: TGTGCCAGCAGCTCCCAGAACACTGAAGCTTTCTTT
CDR3: CASSSQNTEAFF

size: NA
D: TRBD1
V: TRBV12-5
J: TRBJ2-7
DNA: TGTGCTAGTGGTTTCGGACAGGGGGCGTACGAGCAGTACTTC
CDR3: CASGFGQGAYEQYF

size: NA
D: NA
V: TRBV15
J: TRBJ1-3
DNA: TGTGCCACCAGCACGGGACTGGCTGGAAACACCATATATTTT
CDR3: CATSTGLAGNTIYF

size: few
D: NA
V: TRBV4-3
J: TRBJ2-2
DNA: TGCGCCAGCAGCCAAGGGCCCGGGGAGCTGTTTTTT
CDR3: CASSQGPGELFF

size: NA
D: NA
V: TRBV4-2
J: TRBJ2-7
DNA: TGTGCCAGCAGCCAAGATCCCGGGAACCCCGCCTACGAGCAGTACTTC
CDR3: CASSQDPGNPAYEQYF

size: NA
D: NA
V: TRBV7-9
J: TRBJ1-2
DNA: TGTGCCAGCAGCCTAGTCGGGGGGGCTGGTGGCTACACCTTC
CDR3: CASSLVGGAGGYTF

size: NA
D: NA
V: TRBV28
J: TRBJ2-5
DNA: TGTGCCAGCAGGGCCCAGGGGATACGGCAAGAGACCCAGTACTTC
CDR3: CASRAQGIRQETQYF

size: once
D: TRBD2
V: TRBV7-2
J: TRBJ2-5
DNA: TGTGCCAGCAGCCCCAACGGCGGGGGAGAGACCCAGTACTTC
CDR3: CASSPNGGGETQYF

size: NA
D: TRBD1
V: TRBV6-2/TRBV6-3
J: TRBJ1-2
DNA: TGTGCCAGCACCCCGGCACCAAGACAGGGGCCGCGGGATGGCTACACCTTC
CDR3: CASTPAPRQGPRDGYTF

size: NA
D: NA
V: TRBV6-4
J: TRBJ2-1
DNA: TGTGCCAGCAGTGCCGGGGACTACAATGAGCAGTTCTTC
CDR3: CASSAGDYNEQFF

size: once
D: NA
V: TRBV6-1
J: TRBJ2-7
DNA: TGTGCCAGCAGTGAAGCGGGGCAACAGTACTTC
CDR3: CASSEAGQQYF

size: NA
D: TRBD1
V: TRBV28
J: TRBJ1-5
DNA: TGTGCCAGCAGTTGGGGGACAGGGGGCGTTCAGCCCCAGCATTTT
CDR3: CASSWGTGGVQPQHF

size: once
D: TRBD2
V: TRBV30
J: TRBJ2-1
DNA: TGTGCCTGGAGTTCCCAGCGGGGTTACAATGAGCAGTTCTTC
CDR3: CAWSSQRGYNEQFF

size: NA
D: NA
V: TRBV5-1
J: TRBJ2-1
DNA: TGCGCCAGCAGCTTAGGAGGGGACCTCTACAATGAGCAGTTCTTC
CDR3: CASSLGGDLYNEQFF

size: NA
D: NA
V: TRBV7-6
J: TRBJ1-4
DNA: TGTGCCAGCAGCTTAGAGGCGGGAGGGGGTGAAAAACTGTTTTTT
CDR3: CASSLEAGGGEKLFF

size: NA
D: TRBD1
V: TRBV6-5
J: TRBJ1-5
DNA: TGTGCCAGCAGTTTATTATACAGGGGGCTCAATCAGCCCCAGCATTTT
CDR3: CASSLLYRGLNQPQHF

size: few
D: NA
V: TRBV19
J: TRBJ1-2
DNA: TGTGCCAGTAGTCGGGGGGATGGGACTAACTATGGCTACACCTTC
CDR3: CASSRGDGTNYGYTF

size: NA
D: NA
V: TRBV5-4
J: TRBJ2-3
DNA: TGTGCCAGCAGCCCGGGGGATACGCAGTATTTT
CDR3: CASSPGDTQYF

size: NA
D: NA
V: TRBV6-2/TRBV6-3
J: TRBJ2-6
DNA: TGTGCCAGCAGTCCACAGGGATCTGGGGCCAACGTCCTGACTTTC
CDR3: CASSPQGSGANVLTF

size: NA
D: NA
V: TRBV7-2
J: TRBJ1-2
DNA: TGTGCCAGCAGCTTTGACACCAACTATGGCTACACCTTC
CDR3: CASSFDTNYGYTF

size: NA
D: NA
V: TRBV29-1
J: TRBJ1-2
DNA: TGCAGCGTTGAGCAGACGGCGGTGGACTATGGCTACACCTTC
CDR3: CSVEQTAVDYGYTF

size: NA
D: NA
V: TRBV19
J: TRBJ1-5
DNA: TGTGCCAGTAGTGTTTCTTCGGCGGGGTGGAATCAGCCCCAGCATTTT
CDR3: CASSVSSAGWNQPQHF

size: NA
D: NA
V: TRBV2
J: TRBJ1-2
DNA: TGTGCCAGCAGTGAATCGGCAGACCACGGGTACACCTTC
CDR3: CASSESADHGYTF

size: NA
D: NA
V: TRBV6-5
J: TRBJ1-1
DNA: TGTGCCAGCAGTCAGGGTCGGTTGAGAGGCACTGAAGCTTTCTTT
CDR3: CASSQGRLRGTEAFF